A selection of T cell receptor beta chains follows, all from one sample in a study of T cells in Graves' hyperthyroidism and ophthalmopathy. Via MiXCR, TCRdb re-called the multiplex PCR reads, giving one row per CDR3 protein. The data show 600,000 to 700,000 distinct CDR3 sequences, about 45% seen once. Material: peripheral blood or thyroid tissue (not recorded which). The origin of the receptors is an adult man with Graves' disease, either hyperthyroidism or ophthalmopathy (not recorded which). Both conserved end residues are part of each CDR3. Fields, in order: D gene, V gene, clone size, J gene, CDR3 length, CDR3 DNA, CDR3 protein. A D gene is named only where the DNA matches it firmly. For some rows the clone size is stated as once, few or many, or as a class when expanded; others skip it.

NA	TRBV4-1	few	TRBJ1-2	15	TGCGCCAGCAGCCAAGGGAGCGGCCACAACTATGGCTACACCTTC	CASSQGSGHNYGYTF
NA	TRBV6-5	once	TRBJ2-7	16	TGTGCCAGCAGTTATCGGGACACCAATACCCGCTACGAGCAGTACTTC	CASSYRDTNTRYEQYF
TRBD1	TRBV5-6	many	TRBJ1-1	15	TGTGCCAGCAGCGACAAGACAGGGTGGAACACTGAAGCTTTCTTT	CASSDKTGWNTEAFF
TRBD1	TRBV5-5	NA	TRBJ2-7	15	TGTGCCAGCAGCCAGGGACAGGGGGGATACTACGAGCAGTACTTC	CASSQGQGGYYEQYF
NA	TRBV7-3	few	TRBJ2-2	12	TGTGCCAGCAGCCGACTCACCGGGGAGCTGTTTTTT	CASSRLTGELFF
NA	TRBV28	NA	TRBJ1-2	12	TGTGCCAGCAGCTCACAGAACTATGGCTACACCTTC	CASSSQNYGYTF
TRBD1	TRBV20-1	many	TRBJ1-6	14	TGCAGTGCGGACCGGGACAGGGTGGATTCACCCCTCCACTTT	CSADRDRVDSPLHF
TRBD1	TRBV28	NA	TRBJ1-2	14	TGTGCCAGCACCCCAGGACAGGGGGCCGATGGCTACACCTTC	CASTPGQGADGYTF
NA	TRBV14	many	TRBJ1-1	15	TGTGCCAGCAGCCAAGTGGGGACCATGAACACTGAAGCTTTCTTT	CASSQVGTMNTEAFF
TRBD1	TRBV5-1	NA	TRBJ1-4	15	TGCGCCAGCAGCCTGGGACAGGGATGGGATGAAAAACTGTTTTTT	CASSLGQGWDEKLFF
NA	TRBV12-3/TRBV12-4	NA	TRBJ1-2	12	TGTGCCAGCAGTGAATCGGGGCGGGACTACACCTTC	CASSESGRDYTF
NA	TRBV29-1	many	TRBJ2-5	13	TGCAGCGTTGATGACAGCTTCCAAGAGACCCAGTACTTC	CSVDDSFQETQYF
TRBD2	TRBV7-9	few	TRBJ2-7	15	TGTGCCAGCAGCCCCCCTCGGGCGGGAGGGGACGAGCAGTACTTC	CASSPPRAGGDEQYF
NA	TRBV7-2	many	TRBJ2-5	15	TGTGCCAGCAGCTTAGCAGGGTCAGACCAAGAGACCCAGTACTTC	CASSLAGSDQETQYF
TRBD1	TRBV14	NA	TRBJ1-6	15	TGTGCCAGCAGCCACAAGACAGGGCAAAATTCACCCCTCCACTTT	CASSHKTGQNSPLHF
TRBD1	TRBV6-5	once	TRBJ1-2	17	TGTGCCAGCAGTTACTCGGGGACAGGGGTATTTCCCCATGGCTACACCTTC	CASSYSGTGVFPHGYTF
TRBD1	TRBV24-1	once	TRBJ2-7	13	TGTGCACCTGGACAGGGGGCTAACTACGAGCAGTACTTC	CAPGQGANYEQYF
TRBD1	TRBV24-1	once	TRBJ2-5	15	TGTGCCACCAGTGAGGGGGGACAGGGCCAAGAGACCCAGTACTTC	CATSEGGQGQETQYF
TRBD1	TRBV20-1	few	TRBJ2-7	15	TGCAGTGCCCGAGGTCCGGGACAGGGTTACTACGAGCAGTACTTC	CSARGPGQGYYEQYF
NA	TRBV7-9	many	TRBJ1-4	11	TGTGCCAGCAGCTTACCGGAGGGACTGTTTTTT	CASSLPEGLFF
NA	TRBV12-3/TRBV12-4	NA	TRBJ2-7	14	TGTGCCAGCGGCGCACCAGGGGGGTCCTACGAGCAGTACTTC	CASGAPGGSYEQYF
NA	TRBV19	NA	TRBJ2-7	13	TGTGCCAGTAGTGCACAGCAGTCCTACGGCCAGTACTTC	CASSAQQSYGQYF
TRBD1	TRBV6-4	NA	TRBJ1-2	17	TGTGCCAGCAGTGACCCCACAAGGACAGGGGGGAACTATGGCTACACCTTC	CASSDPTRTGGNYGYTF
TRBD1	TRBV12-3/TRBV12-4	few	TRBJ1-2	15	TGTGCCAGCAGTCCGCGGACAGGGGCAGACTATGGCTACACCTTC	CASSPRTGADYGYTF
NA	TRBV7-2	NA	TRBJ1-2	14	TGTGCCAGCTCCAACCGGACAGTCGGCTATGGCTACACCTTC	CASSNRTVGYGYTF
TRBD1	TRBV29-1	many	TRBJ1-2	14	TGCAGCGTTGATTCGACAGGGACGAACTATGGCTACACCTTC	CSVDSTGTNYGYTF
NA	TRBV20-1	few	TRBJ1-2	13	TGCAGTGCTAGAGGAACCGAGAACTATGGCTACACCTTC	CSARGTENYGYTF
NA	TRBV7-8	NA	TRBJ2-2	14	TGTGCCAGCAGCTTGGGTCCCTTGACCGGGGAGCTGTTTTTT	CASSLGPLTGELFF
TRBD1	TRBV29-1	NA	TRBJ1-2	12	TGCAGCGTTGACGGAGGGGGCTATGGCCACACCTTC	CSVDGGGYGHTF
TRBD1	TRBV15	NA	TRBJ2-7	13	TGTGCCACCAGCAGGACAGGGGGTGGCGAGCAGTACTTC	CATSRTGGGEQYF
NA	TRBV2	NA	TRBJ1-1	15	TGTGCCAGCAGCTTTCCGTCAGCAATGAACACTGAAGCTTTCTTT	CASSFPSAMNTEAFF
NA	TRBV5-1	NA	TRBJ1-1	16	TGCGCCAGCAGCTTGGACAGCCGCATGTCTCCCGGCGGAGCTTTCTTT	CASSLDSRMSPGGAFF
TRBD1	TRBV10-3	NA	TRBJ1-2	18	TGTGCCATCAGTGAGCCAAGGACAGGGGGCCGAACTAACTATGGCTACACCTTC	CAISEPRTGGRTNYGYTF
NA	TRBV2	NA	TRBJ2-2	14	TGTGCCAGCAGTGACCTAAAAGACACCGGGGAGCTGTTTTTT	CASSDLKDTGELFF
NA	TRBV6-1	NA	TRBJ1-5	16	TGTGCCAGCTGCCTATGGGGGGCGAGGGGCAATCAGCCCCAGCATTTT	CASCLWGARGNQPQHF
TRBD1	TRBV19	few	TRBJ1-2	13	TGTGCCAGTAGTGCAACCAGGGGGCCTGGCTACACCTTC	CASSATRGPGYTF
TRBD2	TRBV7-9	few	TRBJ2-5	16	TGTGCCAGCAGACTGGGACTAGCGGGAGGGGGAGAGACCCAGTACTTC	CASRLGLAGGGETQYF
TRBD1	TRBV7-3	few	TRBJ1-1	12	TGTGCCAGCAGCTATGCAGGGGGCGAGGCTTTCTTT	CASSYAGGEAFF
TRBD2	TRBV20-1	NA	TRBJ2-3	14	TGCAGTGGCGTAGGTCTAGCGGTTCCAGATACGCAGTATTTT	CSGVGLAVPDTQYF
TRBD1	TRBV5-1	NA	TRBJ1-1	16	TGCGCCAGCAGCTCACAGGGGGCGCGCATGAACACTGAAGCTTTCTTT	CASSSQGARMNTEAFF
NA	TRBV29-1	NA	TRBJ2-7	14	TGCAGCGTTTCAGGGGAACAGGGTACCTACGAGCAGTACTTC	CSVSGEQGTYEQYF
NA	TRBV7-8	NA	TRBJ2-7	14	TGTGCCAGCAGCTACCGCGGAGGACCCTACGAGCAGTACTTC	CASSYRGGPYEQYF
TRBD1	TRBV7-9	many	TRBJ1-1	14	TGTGCCAGCAGCCGACAGGGCGTGAACACTGAAGCTTTCTTT	CASSRQGVNTEAFF
NA	TRBV20-1	few	TRBJ2-7	13	TGCAGTGCTAGCACTAGAAGTTCCTACGAGCAGTACTTC	CSASTRSSYEQYF
NA	TRBV29-1	NA	TRBJ1-5	14	TGCAGCGTCACTACCGGGACAAAGGATCAGCCCCAGCATTTT	CSVTTGTKDQPQHF
NA	TRBV5-1	NA	TRBJ1-3	15	TGCGCCAGCAGCAATACAGGGTTGGGCGGAAACACCATATATTTT	CASSNTGLGGNTIYF
TRBD1	TRBV15	NA	TRBJ2-5	14	TGTGCCACCAGCCTCGGGACAGTTCAAGAGACCCAGTACTTC	CATSLGTVQETQYF
NA	TRBV5-1	once	TRBJ2-5	14	TGCGCCAGCGCCAGGGGGGACACAGGAGAGACCCAGTACTTC	CASARGDTGETQYF
NA	TRBV14	NA	TRBJ2-5	14	TGTGCCAGCAGCCAAGTTTTGGGGTCCGGGACCCAGTACTTC	CASSQVLGSGTQYF
TRBD2	TRBV7-3	NA	TRBJ2-5	16	TGTGCCAGCAGCCAAGTTCCAGCGGGAGGGCCAGAGACCCAGTACTTC	CASSQVPAGGPETQYF
TRBD1	TRBV6-4	NA	TRBJ1-3	14	TGTGCCAGCAGTGCTCCCGGGACAGTGAACACCATATATTTT	CASSAPGTVNTIYF
NA	TRBV10-3	NA	TRBJ2-3	13	TGTGCCATCAGTGGGACGGAGGCAGATACGCAGTATTTT	CAISGTEADTQYF
TRBD1	TRBV10-3	NA	TRBJ1-3	16	TGTGCCAGCAGTTACTCGGCAGGGGGAGCCGGGAACACCATATATTTT	CASSYSAGGAGNTIYF
NA	TRBV7-9	many	TRBJ1-1	14	TGTGCCAGCAGCTTACCGGCGGTGGGCACTGAAGCTTTCTTT	CASSLPAVGTEAFF
TRBD1	TRBV7-9	once	TRBJ2-2	15	TGTGCCAGCAGCTTAGGACAGGGTCACACCGGGGAGCTGTTTTTT	CASSLGQGHTGELFF
NA	TRBV9	NA	TRBJ1-5	15	TGTGCCAGCAGCTTGATCTCAGGTGACAATCAGCCCCAGCATTTT	CASSLISGDNQPQHF
NA	TRBV29-1	NA	TRBJ1-2	14	TGCAGCGTTGAAGATCTCCAGGGGCAGGGTGGCTACACCTTC	CSVEDLQGQGGYTF
NA	TRBV5-1	few	TRBJ2-7	15	TGCGCCAGCAGCTTTGGAGGGGAGAGCTCCTACGAGCAGTACTTC	CASSFGGESSYEQYF
TRBD1	TRBV29-1	NA	TRBJ2-5	11	TGCAGCGTCATAGACAGGGGCCTCCGTTACTTC	CSVIDRGLRYF
NA	TRBV29-1	many	TRBJ2-6	12	TGCAGCGTCAAAACCTGGGCCAACGTCCTGACTTTC	CSVKTWANVLTF